The rows below give T cell receptor beta chains drawn from one sample of a study of blood T cell repertoires in COVID-19. The method was immunoSEQ multiplex PCR; TCRdb's version includes in-frame clones alone and lacks a portion of them. The sample consists of over 200,000 clones, approximately 82% of them appearing once. Sample: peripheral blood. All receptors come from a woman in her forties or fifties with acute or convalescent COVID-19. Each CDR3 is given with its conserved first and last residue. The order of the fields is J gene, D gene, clone size, V gene, CDR3 DNA, CDR3 protein. A D gene is named only where the DNA matches it firmly. Clone size, where shown, is once, few, many, or a class for clones that have expanded.

J: TRBJ2-3; D: TRBD1; size: .; V: TRBV24-1; DNA: TGTGCCACCAGGGGCACAGGGGGCAGCACAGATACGCAGTATTTT; CDR3: CATRGTGGSTDTQYF
J: TRBJ2-5; D: .; size: .; V: TRBV19; DNA: TGTGCCAGTAACAGTGGGCTCCCACAAGAGACCCAGTACTTC; CDR3: CASNSGLPQETQYF
J: TRBJ2-1; D: TRBD1; size: .; V: TRBV6-5; DNA: TGTGCCAGCAGTTACGGGACAGGGATGGTCAATGAGCAGTTCTTC; CDR3: CASSYGTGMVNEQFF
J: TRBJ1-2; D: .; size: .; V: TRBV24-1; DNA: TGTGCCACCAGTGATTTGTATACAGCCGGCGGCTACACCTTC; CDR3: CATSDLYTAGGYTF
J: TRBJ2-3; D: TRBD2; size: .; V: TRBV6-6; DNA: TGTGCCAGCACAGCGGGAGTATTGGATACGCAGTATTTT; CDR3: CASTAGVLDTQYF
J: TRBJ1-5; D: .; size: .; V: TRBV9; DNA: TGTGCCAGCAGCGCGTCCGGGGGGGACCAGCCCCAGCATTTT; CDR3: CASSASGGDQPQHF
J: TRBJ1-4; D: TRBD1; size: few; V: TRBV10-3; DNA: TGTGCCATCAGTGAGTCGGGGACAGAGGGTGAAAAACTGTTTTTT; CDR3: CAISESGTEGEKLFF
J: TRBJ2-6; D: .; size: .; V: TRBV6-6; DNA: TGTGCCAGCAGACCACAGGCTGGGGCCAACGTCCTGACTTTC; CDR3: CASRPQAGANVLTF
J: TRBJ2-7; D: TRBD1; size: few; V: TRBV30; DNA: TGTGCCTGGAGTAGGGGACAGGGAGTCTACGAGCAGTACTTC; CDR3: CAWSRGQGVYEQYF
J: TRBJ1-2; D: .; size: .; V: TRBV6-1; DNA: TGTGCCAGCAGTGAAGTGGGGGGAACGGATGGCTACACCTTC; CDR3: CASSEVGGTDGYTF
J: TRBJ2-2; D: TRBD2; size: .; V: TRBV13; DNA: TGTGCCAGCAGCTTAAGCAGTAGCGGGAGAGTTGACGGGGAGCTGTTTTTT; CDR3: CASSLSSSGRVDGELFF
J: TRBJ1-1; D: .; size: .; V: TRBV6-4; DNA: TGTGCCAGCAGCCCGGGGTCTTCGGCTGAAGCTTTCTTT; CDR3: CASSPGSSAEAFF
J: TRBJ1-2; D: .; size: many; V: TRBV27; DNA: TGTGCCAGCAGTTACAGGGAAAACTATGGCTACACCTTC; CDR3: CASSYRENYGYTF
J: TRBJ1-1; D: .; size: .; V: TRBV28; DNA: TGTGCCAGCAGTTTAACACAGGCGAACACTGAAGCTTTCTTT; CDR3: CASSLTQANTEAFF
J: TRBJ1-2; D: .; size: few; V: TRBV5-1; DNA: TGCGCCAGCAGCGGCGAGACAGCTAACTATGGCTACACCTTC; CDR3: CASSGETANYGYTF
J: TRBJ2-7; D: TRBD2; size: few; V: TRBV4-2; DNA: TGTGCCAGCAGCCAGGGTAGCGGGCCAGCCGGGGGCGAGCAGTACTTC; CDR3: CASSQGSGPAGGEQYF
J: TRBJ2-1; D: TRBD2; size: few; V: TRBV5-8; DNA: TGTGCCAGCAAAAAGGGACTAGCATACAATGAGCAGTTCTTC; CDR3: CASKKGLAYNEQFF
J: TRBJ1-3; D: .; size: .; V: TRBV28; DNA: TGTGCCAGCAGTTTCCACAGGGAGTTGGGAGGAAACACCATATATTTT; CDR3: CASSFHRELGGNTIYF